This T cell receptor beta chain is from a study of blood T cell repertoires in COVID-19. Background on the study: Sample material is recorded as cDNA or gDNA derived from T cells, B-cell-depleted T cells, or PBMCs.

Those who participated ranged in age from 18 to 89 years and resided in about two dozen US areas. Cohort 3 recovered donors had two negative PCRs, clearance, or symptom resolution. In the authors' workflow: Researchers report that nucleated cell counts were estimated from reference gene primer amplification. Assay: immunoSEQ multiplex PCR; the TCRdb copy retains only in-frame clones and omits some. The DNA was the basis for D and trimming; V, J and clone size are from that table. The sample records 250,000 to 350,000 clones, more than 85% being singletons. Sequencing used PBMCs or T cells enriched from blood (not recorded which). The receptor was isolated from a woman in her 30s who had recovered from COVID-19.

The CDR3 loop is CASSLETGAGDRFF. The CDR3, as DNA: TGCGCCAGCAGCTTGGAGACAGGGGCCGGTGATCGGTTCTTC. V gene TRBV5-1 combines with J gene TRBJ2-1; 8 positions agree with TRBD1. Losses at the gene ends were 0 bases for V and 15 bases for J; bases not matched to a gene: 11. CDR1 and CDR2 from the germline V gene are SGHRS and YFSETQ. The CDR3 consists of 14 residues. Full variable domain (outside the CDR3, taken from reference TRBV5-1 and TRBJ2-1): KAGVTQTPRYLIKTRGQQVTLSCSPISGHRSVSWYQQTPGQGLQFLFEYFSETQRNKGNFPGRFSGRQFSNSRSEMNVSTLELGDSALYLCASSLETGAGDRFFGPGTRLTVL.